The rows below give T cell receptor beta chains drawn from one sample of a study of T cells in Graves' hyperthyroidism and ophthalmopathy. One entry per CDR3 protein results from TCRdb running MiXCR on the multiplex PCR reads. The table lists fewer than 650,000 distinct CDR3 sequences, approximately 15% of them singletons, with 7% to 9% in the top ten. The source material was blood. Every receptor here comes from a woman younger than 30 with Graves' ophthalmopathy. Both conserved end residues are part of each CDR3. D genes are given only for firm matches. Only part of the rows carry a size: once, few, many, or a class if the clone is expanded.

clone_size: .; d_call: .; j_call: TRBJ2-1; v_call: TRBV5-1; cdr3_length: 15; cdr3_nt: TGCGCCAGCAGCTCGCTCGGATGGGCTTACAATGAGCAGTTCTTC; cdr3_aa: CASSSLGWAYNEQFF
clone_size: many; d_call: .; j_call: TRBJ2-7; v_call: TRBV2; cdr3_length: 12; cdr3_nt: TGTGCCACCTTCGGAGTCCCCGCCGAGCAGTACTTC; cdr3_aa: CATFGVPAEQYF
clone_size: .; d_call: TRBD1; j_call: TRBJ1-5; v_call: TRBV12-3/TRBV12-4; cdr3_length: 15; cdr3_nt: TGTGCCAGCAGCCGGACAGGGGGCGCCTTTCAGCCCCAGCATTTT; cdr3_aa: CASSRTGGAFQPQHF
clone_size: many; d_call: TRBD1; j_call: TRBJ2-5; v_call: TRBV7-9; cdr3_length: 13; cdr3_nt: TGTGCCAGCACGGACAGGGGCCAAGAGACCCAGTACTTC; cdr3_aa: CASTDRGQETQYF
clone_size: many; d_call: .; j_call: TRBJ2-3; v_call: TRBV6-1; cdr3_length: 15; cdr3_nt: TGTGCCAGCACCCTAGACAGTTCCAACACAGATACGCAGTATTTT; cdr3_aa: CASTLDSSNTDTQYF
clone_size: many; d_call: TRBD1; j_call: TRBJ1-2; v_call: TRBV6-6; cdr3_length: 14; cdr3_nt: TGTGCCAGCAGTTACGCGGGACAGGGGTATGGCTACACCTTC; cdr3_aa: CASSYAGQGYGYTF
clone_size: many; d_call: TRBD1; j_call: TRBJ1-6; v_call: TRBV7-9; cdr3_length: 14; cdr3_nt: TGTGCCAGCAGCCCCGGACAGGGACAATCACCCCTCCACTTT; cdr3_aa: CASSPGQGQSPLHF
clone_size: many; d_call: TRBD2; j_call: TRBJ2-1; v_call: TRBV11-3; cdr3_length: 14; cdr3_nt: TGTGCCAGCAGCTCGGGACTAGCGTACAATGAGCAGTTCTTC; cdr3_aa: CASSSGLAYNEQFF
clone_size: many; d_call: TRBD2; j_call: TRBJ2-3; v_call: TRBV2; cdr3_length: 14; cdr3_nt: TGTGCCAGCCTACTAGCGGGAGTTGCAGATACGCAGTATTTT; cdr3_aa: CASLLAGVADTQYF
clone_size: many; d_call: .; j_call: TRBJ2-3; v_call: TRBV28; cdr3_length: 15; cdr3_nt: TGTGCCAGCAGTTTAAGGATCGGGATAGCAGATACGCAGTATTTT; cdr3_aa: CASSLRIGIADTQYF
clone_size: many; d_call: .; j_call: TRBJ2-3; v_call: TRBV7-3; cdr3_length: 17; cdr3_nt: TGTGCCAGCAGCTTAATTTCCGGGCGGGATGGCACAGATACGCAGTATTTT; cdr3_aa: CASSLISGRDGTDTQYF
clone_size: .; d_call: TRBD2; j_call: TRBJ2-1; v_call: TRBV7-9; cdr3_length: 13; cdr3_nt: TGTGCCAGCAGCCCCGGGGCGGGAGTCCCTCAGTTCTTC; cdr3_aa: CASSPGAGVPQFF
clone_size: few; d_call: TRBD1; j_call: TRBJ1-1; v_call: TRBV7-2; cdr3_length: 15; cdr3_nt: TGTGCCAGCAGTCCCCGGACAGGGAATATGGGTGAAGCTTTCTTT; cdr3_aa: CASSPRTGNMGEAFF
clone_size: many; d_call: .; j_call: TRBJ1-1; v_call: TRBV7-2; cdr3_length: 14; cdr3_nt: TGTGCCAGCAGCTCCCTACTGACGCCCATTGAAGCTTTCTTT; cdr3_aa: CASSSLLTPIEAFF